This T cell receptor beta chain came from a study of blood T cells in healthy people across ages. Study in general: Per every two T cells, about one barcoded beta molecule was captured by template switching.

Through a sample-barcoded 5' primer and a J-beta primer mix, a second PCR was run for roughly 6 to 11 cycles. A template-switch adaptor that had 12 random nucleotides put a tag on each cDNA molecule. Using its own MiXCR run on the 5' RACE reads, TCRdb lists one record per CDR3 protein. The table includes roughly 730,000 distinct CDR3 sequences, around three fifths detected once. There are 15 residues in the CDR3. Germline V gives CDR1 LGHDT, CDR2 YNNKEL (reference sequence). Trimming took off 3 bases at V and 0 bases at J, with 11 bases between the two ends. This TCR was sampled from a man between 35 and 55 years old in good health. This sequence joins TRBV3-1 and TRBJ1-2; D gene unclear. The specimen sequenced was blood. CDR3 residues: CASSQLRAPNYGYTF. CDR3 nucleotide sequence: TGTGCCAGCAGCCAGCTCCGGGCACCTAACTATGGCTACACCTTC.